This T cell receptor (beta chain) stems from a study of spatial heterogeneity in lung cancer. Time point in this sample: sample taken at primary tumor resection. Sequencing covered unsorted whole RNA taken from tumor, nontumor lung or frozen PBMC. General study results and limits: The appearance of ubiquitous expanded tumor TCRs in blood was greater at resection than follow-up.

V was pared by 4 bases and J by 1 base, with 6 bases of the junction left unmatched. The CDR3 has 15 residues. Germline CDR1 SGDLS, CDR2 YYNGEE. Individually, TCR cDNA molecules were each labelled with a unique molecular identifier. In TCRdb, the 5' RACE reads were re-called with MiXCR into one record per CDR3 protein. The repertoire holds roughly 100,000 distinct CDR3 sequences, 7% to 9% seen once, with less than 9% in the top ten. This clonotype was picked up a small number of times. Its antigen remains unknown. The rearrangement joins TRBV9 to TRBJ1-1, with 8 bases that match TRBD1. The origin of this receptor is a male donor with early-stage non-small cell lung cancer. This specimen was PBMCs, taken at surgery. In DNA form, the CDR3 reads TGTGCCAGCAGCCCCCGGGACAGGTCGAACACTGAAGCTTTCTTT. The encoded protein is CASSPRDRSNTEAFF.